This entry features one T cell receptor (beta chain) sequence. The germline gives CDR1 SEHNR, CDR2 FQNEAQ (reference sequence). The ends were cut back, 2 bases at V and 2 bases at J, with 15 bases in the middle. The CDR3 is 16 residues long. The data are from a study of human T cells and chemical hapten exposure. Study at large: Predominantly women, the patients had alopecia areata, totalis or universalis.

Under the authors' procedure: Per sample, the median was around 96,000 TCRs, with values from around 24,000 to 710,000. Each CDR3 protein is one row after TCRdb ran MiXCR on the RACE reads. V and J calls and clone size were set by TCRdb, not the authors. This table has roughly 100,000 distinct CDR3 sequences, around 35% appearing once. Specified time point: patch test 3, about 24 weeks after DPC sensitization. Treatment reported: therapeutic diphenylcyclopropenone sensitization with weekly scalp DPC. The rearrangement uses TRBV7-9 and TRBJ2-5; D ambiguous. Material: whole blood, obtained in connection with sensitization to the hapten diphenylcyclopropenone (DPC). This clonotype was sampled from a man aged 40-49 years with alopecia areata. Some clones in this sample may be carry-over from other donors' samples. The CDR3 spells CASSLLVNSLQETQYF. The CDR3 nucleotides read TGTGCCAGCAGCTTATTGGTCAACAGTTTACAAGAGACCCAGTACTTC.